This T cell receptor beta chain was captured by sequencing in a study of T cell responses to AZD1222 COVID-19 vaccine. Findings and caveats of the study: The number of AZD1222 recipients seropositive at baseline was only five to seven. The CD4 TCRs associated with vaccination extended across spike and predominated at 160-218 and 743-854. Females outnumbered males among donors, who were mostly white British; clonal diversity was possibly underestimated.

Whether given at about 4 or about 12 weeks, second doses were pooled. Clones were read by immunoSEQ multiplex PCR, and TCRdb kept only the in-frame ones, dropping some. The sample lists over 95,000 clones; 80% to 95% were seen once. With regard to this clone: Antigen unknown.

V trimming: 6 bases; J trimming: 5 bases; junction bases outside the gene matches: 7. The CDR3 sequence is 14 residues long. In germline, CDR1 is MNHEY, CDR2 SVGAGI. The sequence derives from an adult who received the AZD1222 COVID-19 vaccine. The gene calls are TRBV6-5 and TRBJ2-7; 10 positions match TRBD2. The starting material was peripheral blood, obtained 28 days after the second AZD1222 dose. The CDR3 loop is CASRLAGALDEQYF. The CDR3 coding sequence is TGTGCCAGCAGGCTAGCGGGAGCTTTGGACGAGCAGTACTTC.